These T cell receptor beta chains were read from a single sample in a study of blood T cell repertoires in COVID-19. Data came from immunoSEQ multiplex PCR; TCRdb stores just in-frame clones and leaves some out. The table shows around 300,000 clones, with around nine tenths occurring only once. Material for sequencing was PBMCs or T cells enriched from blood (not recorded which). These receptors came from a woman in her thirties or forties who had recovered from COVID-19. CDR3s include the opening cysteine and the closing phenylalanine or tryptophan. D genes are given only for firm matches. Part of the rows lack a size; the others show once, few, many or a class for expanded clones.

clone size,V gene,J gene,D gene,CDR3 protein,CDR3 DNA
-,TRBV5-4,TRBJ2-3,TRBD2,CASSQAGRSSTDTQYF,TGTGCCAGCAGCCAAGCGGGACGTAGTAGCACAGATACGCAGTATTTT
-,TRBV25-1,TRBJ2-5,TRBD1,CASRSTGGWGTQYF,TGTGCCAGCAGGAGTACAGGGGGGTGGGGGACCCAGTACTTC
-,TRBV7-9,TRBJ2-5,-,CASTLGETQYF,TGTGCCAGCACCCTAGGAGAGACCCAGTACTTC
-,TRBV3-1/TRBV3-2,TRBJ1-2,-,CASSQDHHRSNYGYTF,TGTGCCAGCAGCCAAGATCATCACAGATCTAACTATGGCTACACCTTC
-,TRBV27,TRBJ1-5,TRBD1,CASKTGFNQPQHF,TGTGCCAGTAAGACAGGGTTCAATCAGCCCCAGCATTTT
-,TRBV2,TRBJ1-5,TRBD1,CASSWDRVGNQPQHF,TGTGCCAGCAGCTGGGACAGGGTGGGCAATCAGCCCCAGCATTTT
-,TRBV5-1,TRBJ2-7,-,CASSFGAPSYEQYF,TGCGCCAGCAGCTTCGGAGCTCCATCCTACGAGCAGTACTTC
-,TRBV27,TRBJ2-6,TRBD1,CASSSDRVGANVLTF,TGTGCCAGCAGTTCGGACAGGGTTGGGGCCAACGTCCTGACTTTC
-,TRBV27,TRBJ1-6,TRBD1,CASSGQGGSPLHF,TGTGCCAGCAGTGGACAGGGAGGATCACCCCTCCACTTT
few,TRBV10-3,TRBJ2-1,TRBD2,CAISPLQRELDEQFF,TGTGCCATCAGTCCACTCCAGCGGGAGTTGGATGAGCAGTTCTTC
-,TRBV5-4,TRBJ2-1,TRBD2,CASSSRGTSGNEQFF,TGTGCCAGCAGCTCGCGTGGGACTAGCGGCAATGAGCAGTTCTTC
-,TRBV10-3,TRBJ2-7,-,CAISDTGTLQGYEQYF,TGTGCCATCAGTGACACCGGGACTCTCCAAGGGTACGAGCAGTACTTC
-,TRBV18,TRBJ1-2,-,CASRTGDTIYGYTF,TGTGCCAGCCGCACAGGTGACACCATCTATGGCTACACCTTC
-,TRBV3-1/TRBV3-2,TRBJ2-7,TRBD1,CASSQAGQGTYEQYF,TGTGCCAGCAGCCAGGCGGGACAGGGGACCTACGAGCAGTACTTC
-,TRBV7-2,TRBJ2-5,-,CASSFPSGTQYF,TGTGCCAGCAGCTTTCCCTCAGGGACCCAGTACTTC
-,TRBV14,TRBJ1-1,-,CASSRQYMNTEAFF,TGTGCCAGCAGCCGACAGTACATGAACACTGAAGCTTTCTTT
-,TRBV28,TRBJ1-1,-,CASRNTGRNTEAFF,TGTGCCAGCAGAAATACAGGGAGGAACACTGAAGCTTTCTTT
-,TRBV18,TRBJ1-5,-,CASSPLFAGTGGNQPQHF,TGTGCCAGCTCACCACTTTTTGCGGGGACCGGTGGCAATCAGCCCCAGCATTTT
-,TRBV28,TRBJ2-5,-,CASSYHSLKETQYF,TGTGCCAGCAGTTACCACTCCCTGAAAGAGACCCAGTACTTC
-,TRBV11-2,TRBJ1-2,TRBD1,CASSLVPQQGVTYGYTF,TGTGCCAGCAGCTTAGTCCCCCAACAGGGGGTGACCTATGGCTACACCTTC
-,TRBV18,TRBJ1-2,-,CASSRPGLEPEGTNYGYTF,TGTGCCAGCTCACGCCCGGGATTGGAACCGGAGGGCACAAACTATGGCTACACCTTC
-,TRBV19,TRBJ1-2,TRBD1,CASSIRDSPNYGYTF,TGTGCCAGTAGTATAAGGGACAGTCCTAACTATGGCTACACCTTC
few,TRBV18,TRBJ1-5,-,CASSLRQAGGNQPQHF,TGTGCCAGCTCGCTAAGACAGGCTGGGGGCAATCAGCCCCAGCATTTT
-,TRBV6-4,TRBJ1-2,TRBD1,CASSLTGGGGYTF,TGTGCCAGCAGTTTAACAGGGGGCGGAGGCTACACCTTC
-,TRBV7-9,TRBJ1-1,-,CASSPRPGGDTEAFF,TGTGCCAGCAGCCCAAGGCCGGGAGGGGACACTGAAGCTTTCTTT
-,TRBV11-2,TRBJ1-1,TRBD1,CASSSGGQPFFAEAFF,TGTGCCAGCAGCTCCGGGGGACAGCCCTTCTTCGCTGAAGCTTTCTTT
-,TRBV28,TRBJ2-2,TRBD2,CASRTTLAGSFGELFF,TGTGCCAGCAGAACAACCCTAGCGGGAAGTTTCGGGGAGCTGTTTTTT
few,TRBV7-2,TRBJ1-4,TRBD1,CASSQDRGGEKLFF,TGTGCCAGCAGTCAAGACAGGGGCGGCGAAAAACTGTTTTTT
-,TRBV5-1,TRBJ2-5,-,CASSLEGRVETQYF,TGCGCCAGCAGCTTGGAAGGCCGGGTGGAGACCCAGTACTTC
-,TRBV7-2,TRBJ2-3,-,CASSLAGPSTDTQYF,TGTGCCAGCAGCTTAGCGGGCCCTTCGACAGATACGCAGTATTTT
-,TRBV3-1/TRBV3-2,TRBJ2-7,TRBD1,CASSQGTGAYEQYF,TGTGCCAGCAGCCAGGGGACAGGAGCCTACGAGCAGTACTTC
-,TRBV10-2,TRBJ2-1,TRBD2,CASSDPGGGSSYNEQFF,TGCGCCAGCAGTGACCCTGGGGGGGGAAGCTCCTACAATGAGCAGTTCTTC
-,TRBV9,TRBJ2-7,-,CASSRGGSHEQYF,TGTGCCAGCAGCAGAGGGGGATCCCACGAGCAGTACTTC
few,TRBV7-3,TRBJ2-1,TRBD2,CASSLGSGNYNEQFF,TGTGCCAGCAGCTTGGGTAGCGGGAACTACAATGAGCAGTTCTTC
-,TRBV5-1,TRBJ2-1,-,CASSTGQNNEQFF,TGCGCCAGCAGCACAGGACAGAACAATGAGCAGTTCTTC
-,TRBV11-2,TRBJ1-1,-,CASSPEPGLAVKEDFF,TGTGCCAGCAGCCCAGAACCAGGCTTGGCAGTAAAAGAAGATTTCTTT
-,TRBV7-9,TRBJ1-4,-,CASSQRGNEKLFF,TGTGCCAGCAGCCAACGGGGTAATGAAAAACTGTTTTTT
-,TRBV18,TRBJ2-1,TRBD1,CASSAAGGQYNEQFF,TGTGCCAGCTCAGCCGCAGGGGGCCAATATAATGAGCAGTTCTTC
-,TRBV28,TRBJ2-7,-,CASGQPGRQYF,TGTGCCAGCGGGCAGCCTGGTCGGCAGTACTTC
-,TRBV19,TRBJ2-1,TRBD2,CASSPIAGSSYNEQFF,TGTGCCAGTAGTCCTATAGCGGGAAGCTCCTACAATGAGCAGTTCTTC
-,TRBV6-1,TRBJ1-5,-,CASSEAKIANQPQHF,TGTGCCAGCAGTGAAGCCAAGATAGCCAATCAGCCCCAGCATTTT
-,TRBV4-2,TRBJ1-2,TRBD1,CASSQALGQAISYGYTF,TGTGCCAGCAGCCAGGCCCTAGGACAGGCCATCTCTTATGGCTACACCTTC
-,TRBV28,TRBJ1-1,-,CASRQRQNTEAFF,TGTGCCAGCAGACAAAGACAGAACACTGAAGCTTTCTTT
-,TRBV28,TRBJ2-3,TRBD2,CASSSPLAGGEDTQYF,TGTGCCAGCAGTTCACCCTTAGCGGGAGGGGAAGATACGCAGTATTTT
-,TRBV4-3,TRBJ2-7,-,CASSQGRQNSYEQYF,TGCGCCAGCAGCCAAGGGAGACAGAATTCCTACGAGCAGTACTTC